The 24 T cell receptor beta chains listed next were all sequenced from one sample in a study of cytomegalovirus exposure and HLA in healthy donors. Researchers ran the PCR with 60 Vbeta and 13 Jbeta primers. The method was immunoSEQ multiplex PCR; TCRdb's version includes in-frame clones alone and lacks a portion of them. The sample yields under 250,000 clones, over 75% seen once. Sequenced input: PBMCs. The source of these receptors is a boy younger than 18 in good health and CMV-seronegative.

V is TRBV7-9 and J is TRBJ1-1; D possibly corresponds to TRBD1 (6 bases). Germline CDR1 is SEHNR and CDR2 is FQNEAQ (reference sequence). The length of the CDR3 is 15 residues. V lost 4 bases and J 0 bases, leaving 12 bases between the germline ends. The CDR3 sequence is CASSWRQELNTEAFF. The CDR3 nucleotides are TGTGCCAGCAGCTGGAGACAGGAGCTGAACACTGAAGCTTTCTTT.

V gene TRBV9 combines with J gene TRBJ2-2, with a possible D match to TRBD2 (5 bases). V lost 4 bases to trimming and J lost 7 bases, with 14 bases between them. The CDR3 loop spans 14 amino acids. Per germline, CDR1 SGDLS and CDR2 YYNGEE. The CDR3 loop reads CASSQAVAGGELFF. The CDR3 region has the DNA TGTGCCAGCAGCCAAGCGGTCGCTGGCGGGGAGCTGTTTTTT.

V usage is TRBV7-3 and J usage is TRBJ1-6; 8 bases line up with TRBD1. V dropped 2 bases and J dropped 7; count of bases not matched to a gene: 1. Germline CDR1 and CDR2: SGHTA and FQGTGA. CDR3 length equals 14 residues. The CDR3 spells CASSLQGANSPLHF. In DNA, the CDR3 is TGTGCCAGCAGCTTACAGGGGGCGAATTCACCCCTCCACTTT. The variable domain in full, with the rest retrieved from reference TRBV7-3 and TRBJ1-6, is GAGVSQTPSNKVTEKGKYVELRCDPISGHTALYWYRQSLGQGPEFLIYFQGTGAADDSGLPNDRFFAVRPEGSVSTLKIQRTERGDSAVYLCASSLQGANSPLHFGNGTRLTVT.

V usage is TRBV5-1 and J usage is TRBJ2-7; TRBD1 might be the D (6 bases). V dropped 2 bases and J dropped 7 bases, with 25 bases sitting between them. CDR1 is SGHRS and CDR2 is YFSETQ in the germline V gene. This CDR3 is 17 amino acids long. CDR3 coding DNA: TGCGCCAGCAGCTTAAGGTTCAGGGTACCTGGTCAGGGGGAGCAGTACTTC. This codes for CASSLRFRVPGQGEQYF.

A word on this clone: The junction departs from the called germline gene at one end, perhaps through a read error. The CDR3 region is CASSLSWGATGASGAF. CDR3 DNA sequence: TGTGCCAGCAGCCTATCTTGGGGGGCGACGGGGGCTAGCGGAGCCTTC. The chain uses TRBV11-2 and TRBJ2-7, with D possibly matching TRBD2 (7 bases). This CDR3 comprises 16 residues. CDR1 SGHAT and CDR2 FQNNGV come from the germline V gene.

The rearrangement joins TRBV7-9 to TRBJ2-3; D is perhaps TRBD2 (6 bases). Germline CDR1 is SEHNR and CDR2 is FQNEAQ (reference sequence). This CDR3 is 17 amino acids long. The V gene lost 6 bases and the J gene lost 6 bases, with 25 bases spanning the gap. The CDR3 DNA reads as TGTGCCAGCAGTCCCCTCTATGGGAGTGGGAGGTTTGATACGCAGTATTTT. This sequence encodes CASSPLYGSGRFDTQYF.

This clone turned up a few times. The rearrangement links TRBV4-1 to TRBJ1-1; the D is unclear. V was cut by 3 bases and J by 6 bases, with 20 bases left in between. Germline lookup yields CDR1 MGHRA and CDR2 YSYEKL. The CDR3 consists of 16 residues. CDR3 in amino acids: CASSHQQLFLFAEAFF. As DNA, the CDR3 is TGCGCCAGCAGCCACCAACAATTATTTTTGTTTGCTGAAGCTTTCTTT.

The rearrangement uses TRBV19 and TRBJ2-7; D might be TRBD1 (6 bases). CDR1 is LNHDA, CDR2 SQIVND, per germline (reference sequence). The V gene lost 1 base and the J gene lost 2 bases, with 9 bases spanning the gap. The CDR3 spans 14 residues. The CDR3 spells CASSIVQGPYEQYF. DNA of the CDR3: TGTGCCAGTAGTATAGTACAGGGCCCCTACGAGCAGTACTTC.

The V call is TRBV2, the J call TRBJ1-5; TRBD1 might be the D (6 bases). The length of the CDR3 is 15 residues. CDR1 is SNHLY and CDR2 is FYNNEI in the germline V gene. Trimming cost V 5 bases and J 4 bases, with 15 bases left between them. The CDR3 here is CASSITGTNNQPQHF. The CDR3 bases are TGTGCCAGCAGTATTACCGGGACAAATAATCAGCCCCAGCATTTT.

This chain uses TRBV2 with TRBJ2-6; TRBD1 is a possible D gene (6 bases). The ends were cut back, 5 bases at V and 0 bases at J, with 17 bases in the middle. The CDR3 covers 18 residues. Germline V CDR1 and CDR2: SNHLY, FYNNEI. This chain's CDR3 is CASSSPPDRYSGANVLTF. In DNA, the CDR3 is TGTGCCAGCAGTAGCCCCCCGGACAGATACTCTGGGGCCAACGTCCTGACTTTC.

The chain combines TRBV30 with TRBJ2-7; 8 bases agree with TRBD2. The trim removed 1 base at V and 4 bases at J, leaving 9 bases unmatched. This CDR3 region has 15 residues. From germline, CDR1 is GTSNPN and CDR2 SVGIG (reference sequence). Here the CDR3 reads CAWSARVRGGYEQYF. The CDR3 DNA reads TGTGCCTGGAGTGCTCGGGTCCGGGGGGGATACGAGCAGTACTTC.

The gene calls are TRBV6-1 and TRBJ2-7, with D tentatively TRBD1 (6 bases). CDR1 and CDR2 from the germline V gene are MNHNS and SASEGT. The ends were cut back, 7 bases at V and 3 bases at J, with 10 bases in the middle. The CDR3 has 12 amino acids. The CDR3 DNA reads as TGTGCCAGCACCGACAGGTTCTACGAGCAGTACTTC. It codes for CASTDRFYEQYF.

The V gene is TRBV9, the J gene TRBJ2-3, with 15 bases lining up with TRBD2. The V and J ends lost 3 bases and 4 bases, in that order; junction bases with no gene match: 6. CDR1 is SGDLS, CDR2 YYNGEE, per germline. This CDR3 contains 17 residues. The CDR3 here is CASSGTSGGALADTQYF. The CDR3 nucleotides are TGTGCCAGCAGCGGGACTAGCGGGGGGGCCTTAGCAGATACGCAGTATTTT.

V usage is TRBV6-6 and J usage is TRBJ1-1; perhaps TRBD1 as D (6 bases). Trimming stripped 3 bases from V and 1 base from J, with 12 bases between. The CDR3 runs to 15 residues. Germline V gene lookup returns CDR1 MNHNY and CDR2 SVGAGI (reference sequence). DNA for the CDR3: TGTGCCAGCAGTTATTACAGGGAATCGAACACTGAAGCTTTCTTT. As protein: CASSYYRESNTEAFF.

This clone has only a few counts. The chain is built from TRBV29-1 and TRBJ2-1; possible D gene TRBD1, 6 bases. The germline gives CDR1 SQVTM, CDR2 ANQGSEA. The CDR3 runs to 15 residues. V lost 4 bases and J lost 4, with 17 bases in between. CDR3 in amino acids: CSVVSPGTPYNEQFF. The CDR3 DNA reads TGCAGCGTTGTTTCCCCCGGGACACCTTACAATGAGCAGTTCTTC.

The chain employs TRBV2 and TRBJ2-3; no firm D call. Germline values: CDR1 SNHLY, CDR2 FYNNEI. V lost 4 bases and J lost 2, with 4 bases in between. This CDR3 has 12 residues. The CDR3 reads CASSGVTDTQYF. CDR3 coding DNA: TGTGCCAGCAGTGGCGTCACAGATACGCAGTATTTT.

The rearrangement uses TRBV7-6 and TRBJ2-2; 13 bases align to TRBD2. V dropped 5 bases and J dropped 5; count of bases not matched to a gene: 5. Germline V gene sequence: CDR1 SGHVS, CDR2 FNYEAQ. This CDR3 contains 16 residues. CDR3 sequence reads: CASSRTSGGWTGELFF. Written as DNA, the CDR3 is TGTGCCAGCAGCCGGACTAGCGGGGGTTGGACCGGGGAGCTGTTTTTT.

Turning to this clone: Other nucleotide sequences in the sample specify the same CDR3. The chain couples TRBV14 to TRBJ2-2; TRBD2 agrees at 10 bases. Looked up from germline, CDR1 is SGHDN and CDR2 is FVKESK. Trimming removed 3 bases from V and 6 bases from J; junction bases left unmatched: 7. The CDR3 is made up of 16 amino acids. Here the CDR3 reads CASSQLAGASAGELFF. CDR3 DNA: TGTGCCAGCAGCCAGCTAGCGGGGGCATCAGCCGGGGAGCTGTTTTTT.

The chain employs TRBV1 and TRBJ2-7; TRBD2 reflects the table's D call only, with no check against the DNA. TRBV1 is recorded as a pseudogene. This CDR3 region has 17 residues. CDR3 sequence reads: CTSSQEGKTSGTYEQYF. CDR3 DNA sequence: TGCACCAGCAGCCAAGAAGGTAAAACTAGCGGAACCTACGAGCAGTACTTC.

V and J are TRBV9 and TRBJ1-2; TRBD1 agrees at 9 bases. Losses at the gene ends were 2 bases for V and 7 bases for J; bases not matched to a gene: 3. CDR3 length equals 13 residues. The germline V gene encodes CDR1 SGDLS and CDR2 YYNGEE. In DNA, the CDR3 is TGTGCCAGCAGCGTGGGGACAGGGCCTGGCTACACCTTC. This gives the protein CASSVGTGPGYTF.

V gene TRBV4-1 combines with J gene TRBJ2-3; the match to TRBD2 covers 8 bases. CDR1 and CDR2 (germline): MGHRA, YSYEKL. V lost 1 base to trimming and J lost 4 bases; unmatched junction nucleotides: 7. This CDR3 contains 16 residues. The CDR3 DNA follows: TGCGCCAGCAGCCAAGGATTCCGGGGGGGCGCAGATACGCAGTATTTT. Protein: CASSQGFRGGADTQYF.

A single count supports this clone. The chain uses TRBV5-4 and TRBJ2-5, with D possibly TRBD2 on 7 matching bases. Trimming took off 4 bases at V and 4 bases at J, with 26 bases between the two ends. Germline CDR1 SGHNT, CDR2 YYREEE (reference sequence). The CDR3 contains 18 residues. The CDR3 loop reads CASSRDGLILGGGETQYF. CDR3 nucleotides: TGTGCCAGCAGCAGGGACGGGCTTATTTTAGGGGGGGGAGAGACCCAGTACTTC.

V is TRBV5-1 and J is TRBJ2-1; tentative D call: TRBD1 (6 bases). Germline loops: CDR1 SGHRS, CDR2 YFSETQ. The CDR3 extends over 14 amino acids. The V gene lost 4 bases and the J gene lost 8 bases, with 16 bases spanning the gap. The CDR3: CASSPVGAGDEQFF. The CDR3 bases are TGCGCCAGCAGCCCTGTGGGGGCTGGCGATGAGCAGTTCTTC. The full variable domain, with the rest looked up from reference TRBV5-1 and TRBJ2-1, is KAGVTQTPRYLIKTRGQQVTLSCSPISGHRSVSWYQQTPGQGLQFLFEYFSETQRNKGNFPGRFSGRQFSNSRSEMNVSTLELGDSALYLCASSPVGAGDEQFFGPGTRLTVL.

The rearrangement joins TRBV27 to TRBJ1-1; tentative D call: TRBD1 (5 bases). The CDR3 runs to 14 residues. Deletions cut 2 bases from V and 5 bases from J, with 12 bases between. From germline, CDR1 is MNHEY and CDR2 SMNVEV (reference sequence). The CDR3 reads CASSLESRGTEAFF. The CDR3 bases are TGTGCCAGCAGTTTAGAGTCGCGGGGGACTGAAGCTTTCTTT.